Following are 22 T cell receptor beta chains from one sample sequenced in a study of technical replicates of blood from a few donors. Here immunoSEQ multiplex PCR was the method, and the copy in TCRdb shows in-frame clones only, minus some. The table records some 87,000 clones, roughly 97% of them present only once. Specimen: T cells isolated from PBMCs. These receptors were obtained from a human donor in good health.

This chain connects TRBV7-6 to TRBJ1-4, with a weak D call TRBD1 (5 bases). Looked up from germline, CDR1 is SGHVS and CDR2 is FNYEAQ. Trimming cost V 5 bases and J 5 bases, with 9 bases left between them. This CDR3 has 13 residues. This chain's CDR3 is CASSINRNEKLFF. The CDR3 coding sequence is TGTGCCAGCAGCATAAACAGGAATGAAAAACTGTTTTTT.

The CDR3 DNA reads as TGCAGCGTTGACAATAGGACAGACCTCTACGAGCAGTACTTC. This sequence encodes CSVDNRTDLYEQYF. This chain links TRBV29-1 with TRBJ2-7; possible D gene TRBD1, 6 bases. CDR1 SQVTM and CDR2 ANQGSEA come from the germline V gene. The CDR3 loop spans 14 amino acids. The ends were cut back, 3 bases at V and 3 bases at J, with 15 bases in the middle.

The rearrangement uses TRBV6-5 and TRBJ1-2; TRBD1 aligns across 8 bases. Trimming at V came to 8 bases and at J to 8 bases, leaving 13 bases not matched to a gene. Germline assignment: CDR1 MNHEY and CDR2 SVGAGI. The CDR3 has 14 residues. The chain's CDR3 is CASGRTGRGEGYTF. CDR3 nucleotide sequence: TGTGCCAGCGGTCGGACAGGGAGGGGGGAGGGCTACACCTTC.

The CDR3 loop is CASSQVNSGELFF. The CDR3 DNA is TGCGCCAGCAGCCAAGTGAACAGTGGGGAGCTGTTTTTT. The V and J genes are TRBV4-1 and TRBJ2-2, with D unclear. The germline V gene has CDR1 MGHRA and CDR2 YSYEKL. V was shortened by 1 base and J by 8 bases, with 8 bases between the two germline ends. This CDR3 is 13 amino acids long.

CDR3 in amino acids: CASSQDSLAGGQSSYNEQFF. Here the CDR3 DNA reads TGCGCCAGCAGCCAAGATAGTCTAGCGGGAGGGCAGAGCTCCTACAATGAGCAGTTCTTC. The chain has TRBV4-3 and TRBJ2-1, with 12 bases lining up with TRBD2. V was clipped by 0 bases and J by 0 bases; unmatched bases: 9. This CDR3 is 20 amino acids long. The V gene's germline CDR1 is LGHNA and CDR2 YSLEER.

Notes on this clone: Within the sample, other DNA sequences also encode this same CDR3. The chain has TRBV11-2 and TRBJ2-7, with D perhaps TRBD2 (5 bases). This CDR3 spans 13 amino acids. CDR1 is SGHAT and CDR2 is FQNNGV in the germline V gene. Trimming removed 1 base from V and 4 bases from J, with 8 bases in between. The CDR3 loop reads CASSLAGDYEQYF. The CDR3 DNA is TGTGCCAGCAGCTTAGCCGGGGATTACGAGCAGTACTTC.

This clone was recorded once. The V call is TRBV10-1, the J call TRBJ1-2; D is ambiguous. The CDR3 is 13 amino acids. From germline, CDR1 is WNHNN and CDR2 SYGVQD (reference sequence). The V and J ends lost 6 bases and 4 bases respectively, with 12 bases between them. CDR3 sequence reads: CASSPGGGYGYTF. The CDR3 DNA sequence: TGCGCCAGCAGCCCAGGTGGAGGCTATGGCTACACCTTC.

This chain connects TRBV28 to TRBJ2-3; 10 bases map to TRBD2. J gave up 5 bases and V 1 base, and 12 bases lay outside the gene matches. The CDR3 extends over 18 amino acids. CDR1 and CDR2 from the germline V gene are MDHEN and SYDVKM. The CDR3 reads CASSLYISGRKLVDTQYF. The DNA of the CDR3 is TGTGCCAGCAGTTTATACATTAGCGGGAGGAAATTGGTAGATACGCAGTATTTT.

This clone appeared a few times. The chain is built from TRBV19 and TRBJ1-5; D remains ambiguous. This CDR3 has 12 residues. CDR1 is LNHDA and CDR2 is SQIVND in the germline V gene (reference sequence). V was clipped by 3 bases and J by 7 bases, with 7 bases between them. The CDR3 DNA reads as TGTGCCAGTAGTATCGGGGAACAGCCCCAGCATTTT. Translated, it gives CASSIGEQPQHF.

The chain is built from TRBV5-1 and TRBJ2-7; D unclear. Germline lookup yields CDR1 SGHRS and CDR2 YFSETQ. This CDR3 is 12 amino acids long. The ends were cut back, 5 bases at V and 2 bases at J, with 8 bases in the middle. The CDR3 DNA follows: TGCGCCAGCAGTTCTGGGCCCTACGAGCAGTACTTC. This encodes CASSSGPYEQYF.

V is TRBV5-1 and J is TRBJ2-3; tentative D call: TRBD2 (5 bases). From germline, CDR1 is SGHRS and CDR2 YFSETQ. The length of the CDR3 is 17 residues. V was clipped by 4 bases and J by 0 bases, with 18 bases between them. The CDR3, as DNA: TGCGCCAGCAGCCCGCCCGGACTCAAGACTAGCACAGATACGCAGTATTTT. Residues: CASSPPGLKTSTDTQYF.

The rearrangement links TRBV4-3 to TRBJ2-3; D is undetermined. The CDR3 consists of 15 residues. The ends were cut back, 0 bases at V and 5 bases at J, with 12 bases in the middle. The germline V gene encodes CDR1 LGHNA and CDR2 YSLEER. This CDR3 is CASSQDHGLGDTQYF. In DNA, the CDR3 is TGCGCCAGCAGCCAAGATCACGGGTTAGGAGATACGCAGTATTTT.

V gene TRBV11-2 combines with J gene TRBJ2-5; the D is unclear. CDR1 is SGHAT and CDR2 is FQNNGV in the germline V gene. There are 12 residues in the CDR3. Trimming took 1 base from V and 4 from J, leaving 4 bases between them. The CDR3 DNA follows: TGTGCCAGCAGCTTAGGGCTAGAGACCCAGTACTTC. This codes for CASSLGLETQYF.

J is TRBJ2-1 and V is TRBV11-3, with a weak D call TRBD1 (6 bases). Trimming shortened V by 4 bases and J by 3 bases, and 10 bases separated the two germline ends. The CDR3 is 14 residues long. CDR1 and CDR2 from the germline V gene are SGHNT and YENEEA. The CDR3 coding sequence is TGTGCCAGCAGCTCTGGACAGATCTACAATGAGCAGTTCTTC. This codes for CASSSGQIYNEQFF.

V usage is TRBV11-3 and J usage is TRBJ2-1; unclear D gene. V was shortened by 5 bases and J by 4 bases, with 9 bases between the two germline ends. Germline CDR1 is SGHNT and CDR2 is YENEEA. The CDR3 has 13 amino acids. The chain's CDR3 is CASSKGEYNEQFF. The CDR3 DNA reads as TGTGCCAGCAGCAAAGGAGAATACAATGAGCAGTTCTTC.

The chain uses TRBV10-3 and TRBJ2-7; TRBD2 matches at 10 bases. The ends lost 0 bases at V and 4 bases at J; junction bases unmatched: 3. Germline CDR1 reads ENHRY; CDR2 reads SYGVKD. This CDR3 is 15 amino acids long. This chain's CDR3 is CAISESSSGSYEQYF. In DNA form, the CDR3 reads TGTGCCATCAGTGAGTCTTCTAGCGGGAGTTACGAGCAGTACTTC.

The chain carries TRBV4-1 and TRBJ2-3; TRBD2 aligns across 9 bases. With 0 bases clipped from V and 4 bases from J, the junction kept 8 bases outside the gene matches. The CDR3 has 17 residues. Germline CDR1 is MGHRA and CDR2 is YSYEKL. CDR3 sequence: CASSQDLTSGEADTQYF. DNA for the CDR3: TGCGCCAGCAGCCAAGATTTGACTAGCGGCGAGGCAGATACGCAGTATTTT.

The chain recombines TRBV7-2 with TRBJ1-2; possible D gene TRBD1, 5 bases. CDR3 length equals 15 residues. CDR1 is SGHTA and CDR2 is FQGNSA in the germline V gene. Trimming cost V 4 bases and J 4 bases, with 16 bases left between them. DNA of the CDR3: TGTGCCAGCAGCTCCTTAGGGGACTTGCTCTATGGCTACACCTTC. Protein product: CASSSLGDLLYGYTF.

The gene calls are TRBV11-2 and TRBJ1-4, with 7 nucleotides matching TRBD1. This CDR3 spans 16 amino acids. With V trimmed by 1 base and J by 6 bases, 8 bases remained unmatched. Germline V CDR1 and CDR2: SGHAT, FQNNGV. This chain's CDR3 is CASSLVRGQVDEKLFF. The CDR3 DNA reads TGTGCCAGCAGCTTAGTTAGGGGGCAGGTAGATGAAAAACTGTTTTTT.

V usage is TRBV5-1 and J usage is TRBJ1-2, with 8 bases that match TRBD1. The CDR3 covers 15 residues. Germline V gene data show CDR1 as SGHRS and CDR2 as YFSETQ. V gave up 1 base and J gave up 6 bases; unmatched junction bases: 8. CDR3 coding DNA: TGCGCCAGCAGCTTGCTAGGACAGGGCGTCGATGGCTACACCTTC. The encoded protein is CASSLLGQGVDGYTF.

CDR3 sequence: CASSEWGTGTEYEQYF. CDR3 sequence (DNA): TGTGCCAGCAGTGAATGGGGGACAGGGACGGAGTACGAGCAGTACTTC. The chain carries TRBV25-1 and TRBJ2-7; TRBD1 agrees at 9 bases. CDR1 and CDR2 from the germline V gene are MGHDK and SYGVNS. V was pared by 1 base and J by 4 bases, with 8 bases of the junction left unmatched. CDR3 length: 16 amino acids.

The rearrangement links TRBV5-1 to TRBJ2-1; D is possibly TRBD2 (5 bases). V was clipped by 0 bases and J by 0 bases, with 16 bases between them. This CDR3 has 18 residues. Germline V gives CDR1 SGHRS, CDR2 YFSETQ. DNA of the CDR3: TGCGCCAGCAGCTTGGAGTTAGCGCCCTCGGGCTCCTACAATGAGCAGTTCTTC. Its protein product is CASSLELAPSGSYNEQFF.